This T cell receptor (beta chain) was observed in a study of blood T cell repertoires in COVID-19. Across the whole study: Acute and convalescent COVID-19 samples came from the United States, Italy and Spain. PBMCs, B-cell-depleted T cells, or T cells provided the cDNA or gDNA that made up the material.

Trimming took 3 bases from V and 4 from J, leaving 24 bases between them. The CDR3 covers 17 residues. Germline V gene lookup returns CDR1 DFQATT and CDR2 SNEGSKA (reference sequence). Assay used: immunoSEQ multiplex PCR; TCRdb lists only in-frame clones, some missing. Among roughly 180,000 clones listed, approximately 84% were seen once. This receptor was taken from a man aged 40-50 years who had recovered from COVID-19. The chain has TRBV20-1 and TRBJ1-2; D gene unclear. Sequences were obtained from peripheral blood. The CDR3 DNA is TGCAGTGCTAGTCACTCAGGCAAGGAGGATTTGACCTATGGCTACACCTTC. Its protein is CSASHSGKEDLTYGYTF.